These T cell receptor beta chains were read from a single sample in a study of blood T cell repertoires in COVID-19. TCRdb's copy holds only in-frame clones and misses some; the assay was immunoSEQ multiplex PCR. The data show 150,000 to 200,000 clones, around 84% seen once. The sample taken for sequencing was peripheral blood. These receptors were collected from a human donor with acute or convalescent COVID-19. The donor label of this sample is uncertain. The CDR3 runs from the conserved cysteine through the conserved F or W. A D gene is named only where the DNA matches it firmly. Rows may omit the clone size; those that give it use once, few, many or a size class.

size | J | D | V | DNA | CDR3
NA | TRBJ2-3 | NA | TRBV7-3 | TGTGCCAGCAGCTCCGAATCGGGACTCCGAACGCAGTATTTT | CASSSESGLRTQYF
NA | TRBJ2-3 | NA | TRBV5-1 | TGCGCCAGCAGCTTGCCAGGGAAGAACACAGATACGCAGTATTTT | CASSLPGKNTDTQYF
few | TRBJ2-7 | TRBD1 | TRBV2 | TGTGCCAGCAGTGGGGGCAGGGGGCTTCCCCGCTTC | CASSGGRGLPRF
NA | TRBJ1-2 | TRBD1 | TRBV7-2 | TGTGCCAGCAGCCGGGACAGGGGGACGTCGGGCTATGGCTACACCTTC | CASSRDRGTSGYGYTF
once | TRBJ1-5 | NA | TRBV11-2 | TGTGCCAGCAGCTCCTGGGGGGGGTCGAATCAGCCCCAGCATTTT | CASSSWGGSNQPQHF
NA | TRBJ1-2 | TRBD1 | TRBV7-2 | TGTGCCAGCAGCTTTAAACCGACAGGGACGTCTGGCTACACCTTC | CASSFKPTGTSGYTF
many | TRBJ1-1 | NA | TRBV18 | TGTGCCAGCTCACCAGCCGGACAGCCAGAAGCTTTCTTT | CASSPAGQPEAFF
NA | TRBJ2-3 | TRBD2 | TRBV11-2 | TGTGCCAGCACCCCGCAGCGGGGGGGATTTTCCGGGAGCACAGATACGCAGTATTTT | CASTPQRGGFSGSTDTQYF
NA | TRBJ1-6 | NA | TRBV3-1/TRBV3-2 | TGTGCCAGCAGCCAAGATAGATCTTCACCCCTCCACTTT | CASSQDRSSPLHF
NA | TRBJ1-2 | NA | TRBV7-9 | TGTGCCAGCAGCTCGAACAGGCTAGTCCTCGGCTACACCTTC | CASSSNRLVLGYTF
few | TRBJ2-7 | NA | TRBV3-1/TRBV3-2 | TGTGCCAGCAGCCAAGATAAGGAACAGGGTTGGTACTTC | CASSQDKEQGWYF
few | TRBJ1-2 | NA | TRBV15 | TGTGCCACCAGCAGCAAGGGGGGGGCCGTCTATGGCTACACCTTC | CATSSKGGAVYGYTF
NA | TRBJ2-5 | TRBD2 | TRBV4-2 | TGTGCCAGCAGCCAACGGAGCGGGGGGTGGGAGACCCAGTACTTC | CASSQRSGGWETQYF
NA | TRBJ1-2 | TRBD1 | TRBV9 | TGTGCCAGCAGCGTAGGAAGACAGGGGCCGGCCTTGGGCTACACCTTC | CASSVGRQGPALGYTF
NA | TRBJ1-4 | TRBD1 | TRBV19 | TGTGCCAGTACCTCATGGGACAGGGGAAAACTGTTTTTT | CASTSWDRGKLFF
NA | TRBJ1-6 | NA | TRBV7-8 | TGTGCCAGCAGCTCAAAAAGAACAGTGAGCTCCTATAATTCACCCCTCCACTTT | CASSSKRTVSSYNSPLHF
NA | TRBJ1-1 | NA | TRBV7-3 | TGTGCCAGCAGCTTAATAGAGAACACTGAAGCTTTCTTT | CASSLIENTEAFF
NA | TRBJ2-3 | TRBD2 | TRBV9 | TGTGCCAGCAGCTCGTATAGCGGGGGGCGGTGGGCAGATACGCAGTATTTT | CASSSYSGGRWADTQYF
NA | TRBJ1-1 | NA | TRBV6-5 | TGTGCCAGCAGGGCATCGGAGCTGAACACTGAAGCTTTCTTT | CASRASELNTEAFF
NA | TRBJ2-3 | NA | TRBV7-2 | TGTGCCAGCAGCCTCGTCGGTGGCACAGATACGCAGTATTTT | CASSLVGGTDTQYF
NA | TRBJ1-1 | TRBD1 | TRBV7-9 | TGTGCCAGCAGCCAGCGGACAAGGGGGCCGAACACTGAAGCTTTCTTT | CASSQRTRGPNTEAFF
NA | TRBJ1-6 | NA | TRBV6-5 | TGTGCCAGTTCTAATTCGGGACCCCTCCACTTT | CASSNSGPLHF
NA | TRBJ1-1 | TRBD1 | TRBV3-1/TRBV3-2 | TGTGCCAGCAGCCTTGGGACAGGGGCGATGGGGAACACTGAAGCTTTCTTT | CASSLGTGAMGNTEAFF
NA | TRBJ1-2 | TRBD1 | TRBV4-1 | TGCGCCAGCAGCCAGGCGCAGGGGGTCTATGGCTACACCTTC | CASSQAQGVYGYTF
NA | TRBJ2-1 | TRBD1 | TRBV24-1 | TGTGCCACCAGTGATACTAAACCGGGACAGGGGGGAATCAATGAGCAGTTCTTC | CATSDTKPGQGGINEQFF
few | TRBJ1-2 | NA | TRBV19 | TGTGCCAGTAGTATGTGGAGCTATGGCTACACCTTC | CASSMWSYGYTF
NA | TRBJ1-2 | NA | TRBV2 | TGTGCCAGCAGTGGGCCCCTTCGGGGTGAGGGCTACACCTTC | CASSGPLRGEGYTF
NA | TRBJ1-1 | NA | TRBV5-1 | TGCGCCAGCAGCGGAGATTTGAACACTGAAGCTTTCTTT | CASSGDLNTEAFF
NA | TRBJ1-2 | TRBD1 | TRBV7-9 | TGTGCCAGCAGCTTACAGGGGGACGGCTACACCTTC | CASSLQGDGYTF
NA | TRBJ2-2 | NA | TRBV21-1 | TGTGCCAGCGGAAAGGGACTTAAGAACACCGGGGAGCTGTTTTTT | CASGKGLKNTGELFF
NA | TRBJ1-6 | NA | TRBV5-6 | TGTGCCAGCAGCTTTCTTTCTTCACCCCTCCACTTT | CASSFLSSPLHF
NA | TRBJ1-1 | TRBD1 | TRBV6-2/TRBV6-3 | TGTGCCAGCAGTCAACGGACAGGGGCGGGGAACACTGAAGCTTTCTTT | CASSQRTGAGNTEAFF
NA | TRBJ1-2 | NA | TRBV18 | TGTGCCAGCTCACAAACAGATTCTTCATATGGCTACACCTTC | CASSQTDSSYGYTF
NA | TRBJ1-4 | TRBD1 | TRBV5-1 | TGCGCCAGCAGCTTGGCCCCGGGACAGGGAAGAGGGACTAATGAAAAACTGTTTTTT | CASSLAPGQGRGTNEKLFF
NA | TRBJ2-2 | NA | TRBV10-3 | TGTGCCATCAAGGGGGGGCCTAACACCGGGGAGCTGTTTTTT | CAIKGGPNTGELFF
NA | TRBJ2-2 | NA | TRBV14 | TGTGCCAGCAGCCGGCCTGGCACCGGGGAGCTGTTTTTT | CASSRPGTGELFF
NA | TRBJ1-1 | NA | TRBV6-6 | TGTGCCAGCAGTTACTCAGCGGGGCCCCTAACTGAAGCTTTCTTT | CASSYSAGPLTEAFF
once | TRBJ1-6 | NA | TRBV2 | TGTGCCAGCAGTGAGTCCCAGTATAATTCACCCCTCCACTTT | CASSESQYNSPLHF
NA | TRBJ2-3 | TRBD2 | TRBV9 | TGTGCCAGCAGCACGCGGGGGGATGGCACAGATACGCAGTATTTT | CASSTRGDGTDTQYF
NA | TRBJ2-7 | TRBD1 | TRBV6-6 | TGTGCCAGCAGTCGGGGACAGTTCTCCTACGAGCAGTACTTC | CASSRGQFSYEQYF
NA | TRBJ1-1 | TRBD1 | TRBV28 | TGTGCCAGCAGTTTAGACAGGGCTCCTGAAGCTTTCTTT | CASSLDRAPEAFF
NA | TRBJ1-2 | NA | TRBV19 | TGTGCCAGTAGTATAGGGGGGCGCTTCTATGGCTACACCTTC | CASSIGGRFYGYTF
NA | TRBJ2-7 | NA | TRBV2 | TGTGCCAGCAGTGTACAGAACTACGAGCAGTACTTC | CASSVQNYEQYF
NA | TRBJ1-3 | NA | TRBV15 | TGTGCCACCAGCAGAGATCGGAGGGAGTACGGAAACACCATATATTTT | CATSRDRREYGNTIYF
few | TRBJ2-5 | TRBD2 | TRBV6-6 | TGTGCCAGCAGTTTCGGACTAGCGGGGGCCCAAGAGACCCAGTACTTC | CASSFGLAGAQETQYF
once | TRBJ1-5 | NA | TRBV6-6 | TGTGCCAGCAGTCCCCGCGGGGCTAAGCTCTATAGCAATCAGCCCCAGCATTTT | CASSPRGAKLYSNQPQHF
few | TRBJ2-7 | TRBD2 | TRBV6-2/TRBV6-3 | TGTGCCAGCAGTACTCTAGCGGGGGGACGCGACGAGCAGTACTTC | CASSTLAGGRDEQYF
NA | TRBJ1-3 | NA | TRBV3-1/TRBV3-2 | TGTGCCAGCAGCCTCCCGGGAGGGGCTGGAAACACCATATATTTT | CASSLPGGAGNTIYF
NA | TRBJ2-5 | TRBD2 | TRBV7-2 | TGTGCCAGCAGCCTAGCGGGGGGGAAAGAGACCCAGTACTTC | CASSLAGGKETQYF
NA | TRBJ1-6 | NA | TRBV6-6 | TGTGCCAGCAGTTGGGGAGGGTATAATTCACCCCTCCACTTT | CASSWGGYNSPLHF
NA | TRBJ1-2 | NA | TRBV29-1 | TGCAGCGTGGTTTGGGACTCCGGATATGGCTACACCTTC | CSVVWDSGYGYTF
NA | TRBJ2-2 | NA | TRBV6-6 | TGTGCCAGCAGCCGACCCCGTGTGCGATCGAACACCGGGGAGCTGTTTTTT | CASSRPRVRSNTGELFF
NA | TRBJ1-3 | NA | TRBV7-6 | TGTGCCAGCAGCTTGAACGCAGGGTCTGGAAACACCATATATTTT | CASSLNAGSGNTIYF
NA | TRBJ1-4 | NA | TRBV18 | TGTGCCAGCTCATTCGGGGGTGCAACTAATGAAAAACTGTTTTTT | CASSFGGATNEKLFF
few | TRBJ1-1 | TRBD1 | TRBV5-1 | TGCGCCAGCAGCCGGAGGACAGGGAACACTGAAGCTTTCTTT | CASSRRTGNTEAFF